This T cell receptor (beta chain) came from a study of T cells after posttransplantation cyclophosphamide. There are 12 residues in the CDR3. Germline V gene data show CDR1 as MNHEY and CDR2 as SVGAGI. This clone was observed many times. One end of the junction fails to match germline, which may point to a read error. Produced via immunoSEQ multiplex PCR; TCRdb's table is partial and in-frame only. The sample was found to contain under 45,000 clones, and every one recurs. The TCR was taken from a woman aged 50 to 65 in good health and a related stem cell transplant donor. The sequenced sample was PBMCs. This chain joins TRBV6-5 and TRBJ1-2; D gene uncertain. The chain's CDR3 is CASSYSGAGNAF. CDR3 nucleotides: TGTGCCAGCAGTTACTCGGGCGCAGGTAATGCCTTC.